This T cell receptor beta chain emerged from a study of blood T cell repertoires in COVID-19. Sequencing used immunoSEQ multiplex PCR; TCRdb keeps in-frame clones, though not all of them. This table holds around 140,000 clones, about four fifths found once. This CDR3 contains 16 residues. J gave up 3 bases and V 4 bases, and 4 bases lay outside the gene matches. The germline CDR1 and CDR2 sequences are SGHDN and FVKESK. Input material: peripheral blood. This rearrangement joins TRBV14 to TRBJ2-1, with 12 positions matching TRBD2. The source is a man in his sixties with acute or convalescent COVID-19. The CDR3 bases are TGTGCCAGCAGCCCGCTAGCGGGAGGGGGCTACAATGAGCAGTTCTTC. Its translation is CASSPLAGGGYNEQFF.